This TCR beta chain is from a study of response to subunit inactivated influenza vaccine. Study conclusions and caveats: Seasonal influenza vaccination, on each occasion, was suggested by the authors to recruit few new T cells.

MiXCR was run by TCRdb on the RT-PCR reads, yielding one entry per CDR3 protein. Among around 570,000 distinct CDR3 sequences listed, under 9% were seen once. Trimming removed 4 bases from V and 6 bases from J; junction bases left unmatched: 15. The CDR3 is 17 residues long. The germline CDR1 and CDR2 sequences are SGHRS and YFSETQ. With respect to this clonotype: Its antigen is not known.

The chain carries TRBV5-1 and TRBJ2-7, with 11 bases identical to TRBD2. The sample in question was PBMCs from blood, obtained about 24 months after vaccination. The TCR originated in a man between 50 and 69 years old who received an inactivated influenza vaccine. The CDR3 here is CASSPIAGGPLIGEQYF. The CDR3 coding sequence is TGCGCCAGCAGCCCAATAGCGGGAGGGCCTCTAATCGGCGAGCAGTACTTC.